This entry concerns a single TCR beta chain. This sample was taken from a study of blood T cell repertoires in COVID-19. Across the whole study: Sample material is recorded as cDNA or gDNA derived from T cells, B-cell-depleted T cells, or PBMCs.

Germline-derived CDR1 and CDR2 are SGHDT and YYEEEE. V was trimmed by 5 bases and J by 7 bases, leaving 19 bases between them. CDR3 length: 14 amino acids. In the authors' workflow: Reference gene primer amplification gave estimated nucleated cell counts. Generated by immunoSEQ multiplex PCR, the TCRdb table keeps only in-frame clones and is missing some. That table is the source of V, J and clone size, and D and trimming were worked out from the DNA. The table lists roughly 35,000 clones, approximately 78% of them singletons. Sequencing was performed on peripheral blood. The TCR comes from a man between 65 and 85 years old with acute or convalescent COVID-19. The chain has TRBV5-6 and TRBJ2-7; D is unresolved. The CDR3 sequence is CASRERVADGEQYF. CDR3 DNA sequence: TGTGCCAGCAGAGAACGGGTTGCCGATGGGGAGCAGTACTTC.